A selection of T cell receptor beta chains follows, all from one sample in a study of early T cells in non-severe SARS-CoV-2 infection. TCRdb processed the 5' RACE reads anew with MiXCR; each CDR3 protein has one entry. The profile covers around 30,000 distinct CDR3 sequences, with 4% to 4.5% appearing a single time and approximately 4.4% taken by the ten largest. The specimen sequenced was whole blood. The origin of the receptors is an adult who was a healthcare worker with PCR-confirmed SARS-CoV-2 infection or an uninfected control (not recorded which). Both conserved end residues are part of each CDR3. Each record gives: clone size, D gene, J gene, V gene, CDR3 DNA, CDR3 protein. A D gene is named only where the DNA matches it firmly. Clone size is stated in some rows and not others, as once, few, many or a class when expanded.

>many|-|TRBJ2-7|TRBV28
TGTGCCAGCAGTTCCCTAGGAAGCGAGCAGTACTTC
CASSSLGSEQYF
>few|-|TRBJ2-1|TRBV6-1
TGTGCCAGCAGTCCTCAGGGTTCACCCTACCCAGGACGCTACAATGAGCAGTTCTTC
CASSPQGSPYPGRYNEQFF
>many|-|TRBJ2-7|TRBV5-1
TGCGCCAGCAGCTTGAACGGCGAGCAGTACTTC
CASSLNGEQYF
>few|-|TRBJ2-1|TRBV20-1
TGCGGGTGGGGGAGCTCCTACAATGAGCAGTTCTTC
CGWGSSYNEQFF
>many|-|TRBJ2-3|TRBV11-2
TGTGCCAGCAGCTTAGCCCGGGACTTGTCCACGCAGTATTTT
CASSLARDLSTQYF
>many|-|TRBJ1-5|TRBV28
TGTGCCAGCAACACCATGTATAGCAATCAGCCCCAGCATTTT
CASNTMYSNQPQHF
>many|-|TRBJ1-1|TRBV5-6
TGTGCCAGCAGCTCCATAGGGAACACTGAAGCTTTCTTT
CASSSIGNTEAFF
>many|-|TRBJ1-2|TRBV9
TGTGCCAGCAGTGGAGGGGACGAGAAAGTCTATGGCTACACCTTC
CASSGGDEKVYGYTF
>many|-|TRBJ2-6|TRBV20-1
TGCAGTGCGAACCCCAGGGGTTCTGGGGCCAACGTCCTGACTTTC
CSANPRGSGANVLTF
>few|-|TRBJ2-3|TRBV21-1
TGTGCCAGCAGCAGGGCGGGAGGCCTCTCCACAGATACGCAGTATTTT
CASSRAGGLSTDTQYF
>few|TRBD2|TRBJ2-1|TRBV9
TGTGCCAGCAGCGTAGGTGCTAGCGGGATCTATGAGCAGTTCTTC
CASSVGASGIYEQFF
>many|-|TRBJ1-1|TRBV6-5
TGTGCCAGCACTTCGGGACATAGAACTGAAGCTTTCTTT
CASTSGHRTEAFF
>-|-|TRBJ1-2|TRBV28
TGTGCCAGCAGTTTACGCGGGTATGGCCACACCTTC
CASSLRGYGHTF
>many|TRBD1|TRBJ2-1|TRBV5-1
TGCGCCAGCATCCCTTCCGGGACAGGGGAGAGGAATGAGCAGTTCTTC
CASIPSGTGERNEQFF
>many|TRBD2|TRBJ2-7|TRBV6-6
TGTGCCAGCAGTGCGGGCCTAGCGGGAGTTCTTAGCTCCTACGAGCAGTACTTC
CASSAGLAGVLSSYEQYF
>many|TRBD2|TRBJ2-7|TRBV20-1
TGCAGTGCTAGTTTGACTAGCGGGAGGGGGGACGAGCAGTACTTC
CSASLTSGRGDEQYF
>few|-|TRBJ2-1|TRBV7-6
TGTGCCAGCAGCTTAGGGGCAGGGAGCTCCTACAATGAGCAGTTCTTC
CASSLGAGSSYNEQFF
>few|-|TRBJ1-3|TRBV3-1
TGTGCCAGCAGCCTGGGGGGCTTTCTGAGCTCTGGAAACACCATATATTTT
CASSLGGFLSSGNTIYF
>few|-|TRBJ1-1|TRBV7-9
TGTGCCAGCAGCTTCGAGCAAGCTTTCTTT
CASSFEQAFF
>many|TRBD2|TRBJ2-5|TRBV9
TGTGCCAGCAGCCGGAGGACTAGCGTGGAGACCCAGTACTTC
CASSRRTSVETQYF
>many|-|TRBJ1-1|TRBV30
TGTGCCTGGAGGGACGCCGATCCGAACACTGAAGCTTTCTTT
CAWRDADPNTEAFF
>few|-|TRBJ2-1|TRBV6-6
TGTGCCAGCAGTTACTTAGGCGGGGCGTCCTACAATGAGCAGTTCTTC
CASSYLGGASYNEQFF
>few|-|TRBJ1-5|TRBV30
TGTGCCTGGGGGGGGACGTCAATCGATCAGCCCCAGCATTTT
CAWGGTSIDQPQHF
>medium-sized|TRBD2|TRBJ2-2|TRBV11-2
TGTGCCAGCAGCTTTAGCGGGAACGGGGAGCTGTTTTTT
CASSFSGNGELFF
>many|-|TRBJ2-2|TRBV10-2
TGCGCCAGCAGTGAGCGGGACACCGGGGAGCTGTTTTTT
CASSERDTGELFF
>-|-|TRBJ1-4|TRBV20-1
TGCAGTGCGTGGTTTACTGCAACTAATGAAAAACTGTTTTTT
CSAWFTATNEKLFF
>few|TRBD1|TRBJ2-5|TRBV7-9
TGTGCCAGCAGCACGAAACAGGGGCGGCAAGAGACCCAGTACTTC
CASSTKQGRQETQYF
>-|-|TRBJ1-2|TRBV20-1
TGCAGTGGTCCGGGAAGCTATGGCTACACCTTC
CSGPGSYGYTF
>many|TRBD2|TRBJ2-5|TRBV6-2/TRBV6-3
TGTGCCAGCAGTCTGCGGGGACTAGAGGGAGAGACCCAGTACTTC
CASSLRGLEGETQYF
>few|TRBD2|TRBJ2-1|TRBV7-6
TGTGCCAGCAGCTTAGTCGGAGGGACTAGCGGTACTAGCAAGCAGTTCTTC
CASSLVGGTSGTSKQFF
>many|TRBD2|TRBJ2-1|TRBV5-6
TGTGCCAGCAGCTTCCTTAGCGGGAGGGATGAGCAGTTCTTC
CASSFLSGRDEQFF
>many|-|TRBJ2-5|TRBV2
TGTGCCAGCAGTGGATCACAGAAAGAGACCCAGTACTTC
CASSGSQKETQYF
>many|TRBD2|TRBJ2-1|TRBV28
TGTGCCAGCAGTCCCGGGACTAGCGGGAGAAATGAGCAGTTCTTC
CASSPGTSGRNEQFF
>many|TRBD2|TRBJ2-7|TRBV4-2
TGTGCCAGCAGCCAAGATAAATTAGCGGGAGATCGGTACGAGCAGTACTTC
CASSQDKLAGDRYEQYF
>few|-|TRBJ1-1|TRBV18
TGTGCCAGCTCACCAACGCTCGACAGCCTTAACACTGAAGCTTTCTTT
CASSPTLDSLNTEAFF
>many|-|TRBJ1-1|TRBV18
TGTGCCAGCTCACCGAGGGGGGCTGAAGCTTTCTTT
CASSPRGAEAFF
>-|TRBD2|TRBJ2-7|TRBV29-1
TGCAGCACGGGACTAGCGGACTCTCTCCCCTACGAGCAGTACTTC
CSTGLADSLPYEQYF
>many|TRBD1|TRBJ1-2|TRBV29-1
TGCAGCGCGTTTGGGACAGGGGATTCCACCTTC
CSAFGTGDSTF
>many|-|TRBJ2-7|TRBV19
TGTGCCAGTAGTATGGCAGTCTCCTACGAGCAGTACTTC
CASSMAVSYEQYF
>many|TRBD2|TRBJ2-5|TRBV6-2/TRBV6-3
TGTGCCAGCAGCCAACTAGCGGGAGTTTCCGAGACCCAGTACTTC
CASSQLAGVSETQYF
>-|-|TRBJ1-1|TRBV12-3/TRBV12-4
TGTGCCAGCAGCCCCTCCGGGAACACTGAAGCTTTCTTT
CASSPSGNTEAFF
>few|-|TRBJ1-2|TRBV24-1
TGTGCCACCAGTGACCAGCGCTATGGCTACACCTTC
CATSDQRYGYTF
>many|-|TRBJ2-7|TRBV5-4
TGTGCCAGCAGCTTCCGGGGCGCCTCGAACGAGCAGTACTTC
CASSFRGASNEQYF
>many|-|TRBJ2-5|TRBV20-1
TGCAGTGCTAGCGTCCCCCCCAACCAAGAGACCCAGTACTTC
CSASVPPNQETQYF